The rows below give T cell receptor beta chains drawn from one sample of a study of OX40 agonist ivuxolimab in advanced cancers. TCRdb keeps only in-frame clones here, not all; method: immunoSEQ multiplex PCR. The sample lists around 76,000 clones; 85% to 90% were seen once. The sample here was CD4+ or CD8+ T cells sorted from blood, taken in a trial of the OX40 agonist ivuxolimab. The receptors stem from an adult with an advanced solid tumor such as melanoma, head and neck, liver or kidney cancer. CDR3s include the opening cysteine and the closing phenylalanine or tryptophan. Each record gives: D gene, J gene, V gene, clone size, CDR3 protein, CDR3 DNA. D genes are given only for firm matches. Only some rows state a clone size, as once, few, many or a class for expanded clones.

>NA|TRBJ2-5|TRBV7-8|NA
CASSLVGPRLGETQYF
TGTGCCAGCAGCTTAGTGGGCCCCAGGTTGGGGGAGACCCAGTACTTC
>NA|TRBJ2-1|TRBV29-1|NA
CSVERLRRNHPSPEWGLYNEQFF
TGCAGCGTTGAAAGGCTACGACGAAACCACCCCTCCCCCGAGTGGGGCCTCTACAATGAGCAGTTCTTC
>NA|TRBJ2-5|TRBV5-4|NA
CASSEDQGPQETQYF
TGTGCCAGCAGCGAGGACCAGGGGCCACAAGAGACCCAGTACTTC
>NA|TRBJ2-6|TRBV4-1|NA
CASSQAPVEAGANVLTF
TGCGCCAGCAGCCAAGCCCCTGTGGAAGCTGGGGCCAACGTCCTGACTTTC
>NA|TRBJ1-6|TRBV2|NA
CASSETGEPSLLLRSPLHF
TGTGCCAGCAGCGAAACTGGGGAGCCCTCTCTCTTACTCCGTTCACCCCTCCACTTT
>NA|TRBJ2-3|TRBV20-1|once
CSALTDTQYF
TGCAGTGCTCTCACAGATACGCAGTATTTT
>NA|TRBJ1-2|TRBV5-1|NA
CASRPGTQYYGYTF
TGCGCCAGCAGACCCGGGACACAGTACTATGGCTACACCTTC
>NA|TRBJ1-1|TRBV30|once
CAWSGYTEAFF
TGTGCCTGGAGTGGGTACACTGAAGCTTTCTTT
>NA|TRBJ2-5|TRBV19|NA
CASSRRGLPYQETQYF
TGTGCCAGTAGCAGGCGGGGACTGCCGTACCAAGAGACCCAGTACTTC
>TRBD1|TRBJ2-2|TRBV19|once
CASNGGTGNTGELFF
TGTGCCAGTAATGGGGGGACAGGTAACACCGGGGAGCTGTTTTTT
>NA|TRBJ1-1|TRBV19|NA
CASRAGQTYTEAFF
TGTGCCAGTAGAGCCGGACAGACGTACACTGAAGCTTTCTTT
>TRBD1|TRBJ1-2|TRBV6-5|NA
CASSRTGEIYGYTF
TGTGCCAGCAGTCGCACAGGGGAGATCTATGGCTACACCTTC
>TRBD2|TRBJ2-2|TRBV27|NA
CASSTPSGGNTGELFF
TGTGCCAGCAGTACCCCTAGCGGGGGGAACACCGGGGAGCTGTTTTTT
>NA|TRBJ2-3|TRBV5-1|NA
CASSLEPTDTQYF
TGCGCCAGCAGCTTGGAGCCCACAGATACGCAGTATTTT
>TRBD1|TRBJ1-5|TRBV30|NA
CAWSVPNRGRGQPQHF
TGTGCCTGGAGTGTTCCGAACAGGGGGCGCGGTCAGCCCCAGCATTTT
>TRBD1|TRBJ2-3|TRBV18|once
CASSPGQDKAF
TGTGCCAGCTCACCCGGACAGGACAAAGCTTTT
>NA|TRBJ2-7|TRBV28|NA
CASIGQGNYEQYF
TGTGCCAGCATCGGCCAGGGGAACTACGAGCAGTACTTC
>NA|TRBJ1-2|TRBV27|NA
CASSNDRLYGYTF
TGTGCCAGCAGTAACGACCGGTTATATGGCTACACCTTC
>NA|TRBJ2-7|TRBV21-1|NA
CASSKRPQQQYF
TGTGCCAGCAGCAAACGCCCCCAGCAGCAGTACTTC
>TRBD1|TRBJ1-4|TRBV2|NA
CASSDGTGGIEKLFF
TGTGCCAGCAGTGACGGGACAGGGGGCATAGAAAAACTGTTTTTT
>NA|TRBJ2-7|TRBV19|once
CASSKGTGTPAAYEQYF
TGTGCCAGTAGTAAAGGTACCGGGACACCTGCGGCCTACGAGCAGTACTTC
>TRBD1|TRBJ1-4|TRBV5-1|NA
CASSLQGADEKLFF
TGCGCCAGCAGCTTACAGGGGGCGGATGAAAAACTGTTTTTT
>TRBD2|TRBJ2-1|TRBV10-1|NA
CASTSSGDYNEQFF
TGCGCCAGCACTTCTAGCGGGGACTACAATGAGCAGTTCTTC
>TRBD2|TRBJ2-3|TRBV11-2|NA
CASSSRTSGSTDTQYF
TGTGCCAGCAGCTCCCGGACTAGCGGGAGCACAGATACGCAGTATTTT
>NA|TRBJ1-5|TRBV4-1|NA
CASSQDERAQHF
TGCGCCAGCAGCCAAGATGAGAGGGCCCAGCATTTT
>TRBD2|TRBJ2-5|TRBV6-5|NA
CASTLLMGGETQYF
TGTGCCAGCACCCTCTTGATGGGGGGGGAGACCCAGTACTTC
>NA|TRBJ2-4|TRBV7-7|NA
CASSLREGTGHNIQYF
TGTGCCAGCAGCTTAAGGGAGGGAACAGGGCATAACATTCAGTACTTC
>TRBD2|TRBJ2-7|TRBV12-5|NA
CASGLAGRGEQYF
TGTGCTAGTGGTTTGGCAGGGAGGGGCGAGCAGTACTTC
>TRBD2|TRBJ2-1|TRBV2|NA
CASSRTGLAQNYNEQFF
TGTGCCAGCAGTCGCACGGGACTAGCCCAAAACTACAATGAGCAGTTCTTC
>NA|TRBJ1-4|TRBV28|NA
CASSSQQGNPGGKLFF
TGTGCCAGCAGTTCTCAGCAAGGGAATCCCGGAGGAAAACTGTTTTTT
>TRBD1|TRBJ1-2|TRBV4-1|NA
CASSQSGQAYGYTF
TGCGCCAGCAGCCAGAGTGGACAGGCTTATGGCTACACCTTC
>TRBD2|TRBJ2-7|TRBV10-2|few
CASSERLAGLSYEQYF
TGCGCCAGCAGTGAGAGGCTAGCGGGACTCTCCTACGAGCAGTACTTC
>NA|TRBJ1-1|TRBV4-1|NA
CASSPAGVLNTEAFF
TGCGCCAGCAGCCCCGCCGGTGTGTTGAACACTGAAGCTTTCTTT
>NA|TRBJ2-2|TRBV9|NA
CASSFTGTPGELFF
TGTGCCAGCAGCTTCACAGGGACCCCCGGGGAGCTGTTTTTT
>NA|TRBJ1-1|TRBV6-6|NA
CASRTGSMNTEAFF
TGTGCCAGCCGAACAGGGAGTATGAACACTGAAGCTTTCTTT
>NA|TRBJ2-3|TRBV9|NA
CASSASTGRVGTDTQYF
TGTGCCAGCAGCGCCAGCACGGGCAGGGTTGGCACAGATACGCAGTATTTT
>NA|TRBJ2-2|TRBV19|NA
CASKIRGKETGELFF
TGTGCCAGTAAAATCCGCGGGAAGGAAACCGGGGAGCTGTTTTTT
>NA|TRBJ1-1|TRBV27|few
CASSLRGVRSTEAFF
TGTGCCAGCAGCCTAAGAGGGGTTAGGAGCACTGAAGCTTTCTTT
>TRBD1|TRBJ2-2|TRBV19|NA
CASRYDRVTGELFF
TGTGCCAGTAGGTACGACAGGGTCACCGGGGAGCTGTTTTTT
>TRBD1|TRBJ1-4|TRBV7-8|NA
CASSQGESAKLFF
TGTGCCAGCAGCCAGGGGGAATCAGCAAAACTGTTTTTT
>TRBD1|TRBJ2-6|TRBV15|NA
CATSMDRAGANVLTF
TGTGCCACCAGCATGGACAGGGCTGGGGCCAACGTCCTGACTTTC